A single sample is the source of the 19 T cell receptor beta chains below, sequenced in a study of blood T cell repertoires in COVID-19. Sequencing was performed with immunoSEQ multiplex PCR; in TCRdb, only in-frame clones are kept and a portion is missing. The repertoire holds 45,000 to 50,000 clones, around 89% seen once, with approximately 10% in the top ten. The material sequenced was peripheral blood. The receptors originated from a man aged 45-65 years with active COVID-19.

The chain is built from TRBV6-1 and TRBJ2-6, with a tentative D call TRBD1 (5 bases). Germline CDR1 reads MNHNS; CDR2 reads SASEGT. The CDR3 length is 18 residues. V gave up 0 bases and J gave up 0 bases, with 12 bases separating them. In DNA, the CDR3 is TGTGCCAGCAGTGAAGCGGGGCCCGTCCGCTCTGGGGCCAACGTCCTGACTTTC. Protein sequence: CASSEAGPVRSGANVLTF.

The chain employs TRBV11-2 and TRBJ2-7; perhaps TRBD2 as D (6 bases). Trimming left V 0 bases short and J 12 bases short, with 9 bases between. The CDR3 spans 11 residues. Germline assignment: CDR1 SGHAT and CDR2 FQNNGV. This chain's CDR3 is CASSLEGRRYF. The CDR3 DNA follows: TGTGCCAGCAGCTTAGAGGGGAGGAGGTACTTC.

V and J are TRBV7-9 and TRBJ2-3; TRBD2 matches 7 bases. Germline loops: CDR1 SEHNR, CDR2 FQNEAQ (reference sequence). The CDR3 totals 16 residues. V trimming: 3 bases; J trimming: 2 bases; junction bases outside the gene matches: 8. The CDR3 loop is CASSFQRGGDTDTQYF. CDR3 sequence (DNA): TGTGCCAGCAGCTTTCAAAGGGGAGGGGACACAGATACGCAGTATTTT.

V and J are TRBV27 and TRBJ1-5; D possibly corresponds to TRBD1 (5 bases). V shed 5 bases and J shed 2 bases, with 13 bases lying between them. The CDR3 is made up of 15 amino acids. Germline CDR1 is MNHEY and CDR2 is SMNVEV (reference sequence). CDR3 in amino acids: CASSTGGWGNQPQHF. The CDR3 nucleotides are TGTGCCAGCAGTACCGGGGGATGGGGCAATCAGCCCCAGCATTTT.

This chain's CDR3 is CASSLSGQGYEQYF. The CDR3 DNA reads as TGTGCCAGCAGCCTATCGGGACAGGGCTACGAGCAGTACTTC. This rearrangement joins TRBV11-3 to TRBJ2-7; 9 bases are a match to TRBD1. The germline V gene has CDR1 SGHNT and CDR2 YENEEA. J gave up 3 bases and V 5 bases, and 5 bases lay outside the gene matches. This CDR3 has 14 amino acids.

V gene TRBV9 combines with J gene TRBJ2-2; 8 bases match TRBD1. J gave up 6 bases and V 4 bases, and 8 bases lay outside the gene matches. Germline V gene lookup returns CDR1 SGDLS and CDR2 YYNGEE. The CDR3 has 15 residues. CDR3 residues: CASSPTGEGAGELFF. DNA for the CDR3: TGTGCCAGCAGCCCGACAGGGGAAGGCGCCGGGGAGCTGTTTTTT.

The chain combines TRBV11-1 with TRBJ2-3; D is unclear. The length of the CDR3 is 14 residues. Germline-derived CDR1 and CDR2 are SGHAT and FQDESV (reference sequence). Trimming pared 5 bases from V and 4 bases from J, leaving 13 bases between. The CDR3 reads CASSNPPSADTQYF. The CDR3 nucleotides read TGTGCCAGCAGCAACCCCCCCAGCGCAGATACGCAGTATTTT. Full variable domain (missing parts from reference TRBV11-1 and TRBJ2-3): EAEVAQSPRYKITEKSQAVAFWCDPISGHATLYWYRQILGQGPELLVQFQDESVVDDSQLPKDRFSAERLKGVDSTLKIQPAELGDSAMYLCASSNPPSADTQYFGPGTRLTVL.

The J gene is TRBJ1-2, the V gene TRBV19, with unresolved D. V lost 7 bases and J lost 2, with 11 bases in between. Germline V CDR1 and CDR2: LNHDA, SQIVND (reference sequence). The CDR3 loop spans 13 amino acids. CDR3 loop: CASNGGRNYGYTF. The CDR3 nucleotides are TGTGCCAGTAATGGTGGCAGAAACTATGGCTACACCTTC. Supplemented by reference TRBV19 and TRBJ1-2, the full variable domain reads DGGITQSPKYLFRKEGQNVTLSCEQNLNHDAMYWYRQDPGQGLRLIYYSQIVNDFQKGDIAEGYSVSREKKESFPLTVTSAQKNPTAFYLCASNGGRNYGYTFGSGTRLTVV.

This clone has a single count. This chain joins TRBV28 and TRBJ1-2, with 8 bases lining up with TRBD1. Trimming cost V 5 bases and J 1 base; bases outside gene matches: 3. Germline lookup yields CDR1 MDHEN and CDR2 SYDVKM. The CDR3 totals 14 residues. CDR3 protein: CASSPGGDNYGYTF. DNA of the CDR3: TGTGCCAGCAGTCCAGGGGGCGATAACTATGGCTACACCTTC.

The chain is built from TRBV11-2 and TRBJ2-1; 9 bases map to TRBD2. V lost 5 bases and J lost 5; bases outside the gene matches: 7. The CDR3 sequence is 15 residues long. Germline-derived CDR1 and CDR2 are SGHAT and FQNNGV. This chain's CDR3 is CASSPNSGGHNEQFF. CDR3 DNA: TGTGCCAGCAGCCCGAATAGCGGGGGCCACAATGAGCAGTTCTTC.

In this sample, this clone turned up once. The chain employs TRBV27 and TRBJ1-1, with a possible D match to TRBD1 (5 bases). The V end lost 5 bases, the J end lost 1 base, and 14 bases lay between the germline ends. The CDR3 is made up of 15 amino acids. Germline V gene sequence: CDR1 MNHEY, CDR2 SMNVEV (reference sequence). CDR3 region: CASSPRQPENTEAFF. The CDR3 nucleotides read TGTGCCAGCAGTCCGCGACAGCCCGAGAACACTGAAGCTTTCTTT.

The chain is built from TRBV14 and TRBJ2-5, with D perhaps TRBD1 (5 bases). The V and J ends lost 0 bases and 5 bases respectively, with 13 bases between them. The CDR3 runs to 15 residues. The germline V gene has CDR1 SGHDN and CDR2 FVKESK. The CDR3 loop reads CASSQDLGRVETQYF. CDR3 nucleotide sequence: TGTGCCAGCAGCCAAGATCTTGGCAGGGTTGAGACCCAGTACTTC.

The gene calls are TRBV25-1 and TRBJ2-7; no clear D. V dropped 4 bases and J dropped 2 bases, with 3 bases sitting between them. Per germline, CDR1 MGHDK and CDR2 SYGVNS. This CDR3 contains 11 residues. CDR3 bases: TGTGCCAGCAGTGCTGCCTACGAGCAGTACTTC. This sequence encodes CASSAAYEQYF.

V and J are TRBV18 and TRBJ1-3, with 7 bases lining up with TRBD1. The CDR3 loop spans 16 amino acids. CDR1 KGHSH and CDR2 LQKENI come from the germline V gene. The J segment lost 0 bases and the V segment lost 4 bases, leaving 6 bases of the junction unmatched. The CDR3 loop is CASSHSQGDSGNTIYF. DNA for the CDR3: TGTGCCAGCTCACATTCTCAGGGGGACTCTGGAAACACCATATATTTT.

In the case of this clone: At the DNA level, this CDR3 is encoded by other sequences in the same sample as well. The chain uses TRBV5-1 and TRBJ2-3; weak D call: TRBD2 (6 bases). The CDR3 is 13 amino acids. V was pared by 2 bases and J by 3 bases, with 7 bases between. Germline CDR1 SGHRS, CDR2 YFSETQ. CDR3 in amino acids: CASSFGGTDTQYF. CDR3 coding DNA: TGCGCCAGCAGCTTTGGGGGGACAGATACGCAGTATTTT.

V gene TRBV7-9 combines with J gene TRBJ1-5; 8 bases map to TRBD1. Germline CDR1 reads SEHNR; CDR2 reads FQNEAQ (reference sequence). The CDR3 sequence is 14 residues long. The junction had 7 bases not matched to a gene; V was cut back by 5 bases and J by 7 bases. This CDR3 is CASSRGQEGQPQHF. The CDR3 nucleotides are TGTGCCAGCAGCCGGGGACAGGAAGGGCAGCCCCAGCATTTT.

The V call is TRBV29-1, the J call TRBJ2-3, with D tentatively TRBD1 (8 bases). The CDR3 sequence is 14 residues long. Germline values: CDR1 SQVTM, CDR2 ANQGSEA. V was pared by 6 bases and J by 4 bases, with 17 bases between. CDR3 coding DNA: TGCAGCGTCCGCGACAGGGGAGGGGCAGATACGCAGTATTTT. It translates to CSVRDRGGADTQYF.

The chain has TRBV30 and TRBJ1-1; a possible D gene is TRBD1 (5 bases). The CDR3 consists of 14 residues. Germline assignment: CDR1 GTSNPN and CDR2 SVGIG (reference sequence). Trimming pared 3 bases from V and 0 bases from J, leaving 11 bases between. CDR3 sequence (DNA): TGTGCCTGGAGGGGCGACAGCTTGAACACTGAAGCTTTCTTT. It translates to CAWRGDSLNTEAFF.

The CDR3 region has the DNA TGTGCCAGCAGCTTAACCCCGGACAGCGCTGAAGCTTTCTTT. This encodes CASSLTPDSAEAFF. The J gene is TRBJ1-1, the V gene TRBV11-3; tentative D call: TRBD1 (6 bases). The CDR3 extends over 14 amino acids. Trimming stripped 2 bases from V and 6 bases from J, with 13 bases between. Germline V CDR1 and CDR2: SGHNT, YENEEA.